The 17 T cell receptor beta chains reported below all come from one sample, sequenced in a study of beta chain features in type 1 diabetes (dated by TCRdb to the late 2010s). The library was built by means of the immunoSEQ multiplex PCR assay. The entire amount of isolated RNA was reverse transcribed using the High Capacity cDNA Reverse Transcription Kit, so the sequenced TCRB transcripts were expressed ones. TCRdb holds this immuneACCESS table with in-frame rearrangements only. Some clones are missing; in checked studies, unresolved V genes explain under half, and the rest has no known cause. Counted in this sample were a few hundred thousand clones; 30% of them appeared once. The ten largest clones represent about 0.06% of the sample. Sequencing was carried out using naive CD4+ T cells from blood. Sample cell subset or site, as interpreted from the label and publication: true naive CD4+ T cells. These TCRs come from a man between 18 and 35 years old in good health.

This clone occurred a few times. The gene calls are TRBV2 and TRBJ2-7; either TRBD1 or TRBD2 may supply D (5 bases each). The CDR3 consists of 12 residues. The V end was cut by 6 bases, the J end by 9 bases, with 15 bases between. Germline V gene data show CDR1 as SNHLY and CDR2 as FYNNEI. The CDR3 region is CASRLSGRGQYF. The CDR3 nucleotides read TGTGCCAGCAGATTGTCAGGGAGAGGGCAGTACTTC.

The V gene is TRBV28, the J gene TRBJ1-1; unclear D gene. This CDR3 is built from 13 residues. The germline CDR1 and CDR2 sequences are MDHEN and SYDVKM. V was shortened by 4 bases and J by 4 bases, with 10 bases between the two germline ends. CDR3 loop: CASSSGVGTEAFF. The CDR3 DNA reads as TGTGCCAGCAGTTCCGGCGTCGGCACTGAAGCTTTCTTT.

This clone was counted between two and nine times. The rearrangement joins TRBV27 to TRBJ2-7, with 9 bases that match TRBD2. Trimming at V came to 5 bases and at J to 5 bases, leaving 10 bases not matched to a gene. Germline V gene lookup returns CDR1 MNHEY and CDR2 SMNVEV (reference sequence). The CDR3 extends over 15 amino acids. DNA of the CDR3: TGTGCCAGCAGTCCGTTAGGGCTAGCGGGACACGAGCAGTACTTC. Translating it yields CASSPLGLAGHEQYF.

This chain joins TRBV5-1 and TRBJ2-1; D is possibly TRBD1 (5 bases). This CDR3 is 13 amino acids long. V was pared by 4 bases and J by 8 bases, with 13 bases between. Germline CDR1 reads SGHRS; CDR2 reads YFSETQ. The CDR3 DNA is TGCGCCAGCAGCACCCAGGGTGGGGATGAGCAGTTCTTC. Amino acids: CASSTQGGDEQFF.

The CDR3 DNA follows: TGCGCCAGCAGCCCGCAATGGGCGGGAGGGCGTTCGTTCCCCGGGGAGCTGTTTTTT. The encoded protein is CASSPQWAGGRSFPGELFF. The chain uses TRBV5-1 and TRBJ2-2; 9 bases map to TRBD2. The CDR3 is 19 residues long. With 4 bases clipped from V and 6 bases from J, the junction kept 19 bases outside the gene matches. Germline V gene lookup returns CDR1 SGHRS and CDR2 YFSETQ.

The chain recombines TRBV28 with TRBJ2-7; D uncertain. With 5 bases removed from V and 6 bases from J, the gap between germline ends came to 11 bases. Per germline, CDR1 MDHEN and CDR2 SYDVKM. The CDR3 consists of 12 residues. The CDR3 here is CASSPGQSEQYF. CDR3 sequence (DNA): TGTGCCAGCAGTCCCGGGCAGAGCGAGCAGTACTTC.

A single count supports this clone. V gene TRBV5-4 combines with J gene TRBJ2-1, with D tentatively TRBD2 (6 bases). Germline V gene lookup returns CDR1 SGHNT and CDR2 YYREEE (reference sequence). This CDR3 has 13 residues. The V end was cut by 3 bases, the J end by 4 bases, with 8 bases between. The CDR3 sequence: CASSSREYNEQFF. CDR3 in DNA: TGTGCCAGCAGCTCGCGGGAATACAATGAGCAGTTCTTC.

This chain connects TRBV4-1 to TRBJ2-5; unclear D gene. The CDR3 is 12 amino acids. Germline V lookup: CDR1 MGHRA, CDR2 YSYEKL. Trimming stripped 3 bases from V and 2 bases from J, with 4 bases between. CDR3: CASSQRQETQYF. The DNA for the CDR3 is TGCGCCAGCAGCCAGCGTCAAGAGACCCAGTACTTC.

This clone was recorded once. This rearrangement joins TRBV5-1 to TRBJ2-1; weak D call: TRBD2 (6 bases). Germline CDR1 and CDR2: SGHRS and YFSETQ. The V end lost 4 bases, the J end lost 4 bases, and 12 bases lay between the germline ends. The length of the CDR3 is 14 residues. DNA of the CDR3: TGCGCCAGCAGCCCACGGGCGGGGTACAATGAGCAGTTCTTC. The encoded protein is CASSPRAGYNEQFF. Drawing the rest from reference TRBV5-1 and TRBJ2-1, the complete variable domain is KAGVTQTPRYLIKTRGQQVTLSCSPISGHRSVSWYQQTPGQGLQFLFEYFSETQRNKGNFPGRFSGRQFSNSRSEMNVSTLELGDSALYLCASSPRAGYNEQFFGPGTRLTVL.

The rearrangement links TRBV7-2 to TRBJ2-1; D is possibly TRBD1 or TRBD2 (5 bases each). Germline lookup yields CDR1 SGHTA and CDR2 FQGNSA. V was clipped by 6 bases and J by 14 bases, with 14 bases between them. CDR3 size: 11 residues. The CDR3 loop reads CASSRGVTEFF. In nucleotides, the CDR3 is TGTGCCAGCAGTCGGGGCGTGACTGAGTTCTTC.

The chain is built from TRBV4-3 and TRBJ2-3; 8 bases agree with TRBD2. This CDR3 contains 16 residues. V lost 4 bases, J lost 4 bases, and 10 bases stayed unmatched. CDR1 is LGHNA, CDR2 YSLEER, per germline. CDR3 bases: TGCGCCAGCAGCCCGATCCGGGGGGGCGCCGCAGATACGCAGTATTTT. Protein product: CASSPIRGGAADTQYF.

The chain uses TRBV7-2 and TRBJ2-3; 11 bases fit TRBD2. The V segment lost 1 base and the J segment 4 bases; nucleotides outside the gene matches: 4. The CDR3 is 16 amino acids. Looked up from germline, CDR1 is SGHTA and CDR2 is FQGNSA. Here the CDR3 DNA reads TGTGCCAGCAGCTTAGTAACTAGCGGGAGATCAGATACGCAGTATTTT. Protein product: CASSLVTSGRSDTQYF.

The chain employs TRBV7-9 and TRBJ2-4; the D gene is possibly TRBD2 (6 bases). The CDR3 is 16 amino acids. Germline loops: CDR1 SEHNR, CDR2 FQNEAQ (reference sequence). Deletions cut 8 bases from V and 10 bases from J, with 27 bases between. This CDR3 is CASGKRDLGSIRIQYF. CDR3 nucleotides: TGTGCCAGCGGCAAGAGGGACTTGGGGTCTATTCGTATTCAGTACTTC. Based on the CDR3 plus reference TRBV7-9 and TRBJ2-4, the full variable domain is DTGVSQNPRHKITKRGQNVTFRCDPISEHNRLYWYRQTLGQGPEFLTYFQNEAQLEKSRLLSDRFSAERPKGSFSTLEIQRTEQGDSAMYLCASGKRDLGSIRIQYFGAGTRLSVL.

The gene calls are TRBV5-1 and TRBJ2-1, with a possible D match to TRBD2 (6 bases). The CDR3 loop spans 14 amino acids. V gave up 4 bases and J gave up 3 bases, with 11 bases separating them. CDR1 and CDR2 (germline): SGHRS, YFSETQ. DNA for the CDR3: TGCGCCAGCAGCAATGGGGACTTCTACAATGAGCAGTTCTTC. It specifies CASSNGDFYNEQFF.

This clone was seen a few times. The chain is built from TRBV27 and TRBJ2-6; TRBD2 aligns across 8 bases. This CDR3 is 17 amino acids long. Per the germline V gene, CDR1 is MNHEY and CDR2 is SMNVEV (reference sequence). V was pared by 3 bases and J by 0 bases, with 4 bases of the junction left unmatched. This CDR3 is CASSLAGGSSGANVLTF. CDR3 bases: TGTGCCAGCAGTTTGGCGGGGGGCAGCTCTGGGGCCAACGTCCTGACTTTC.

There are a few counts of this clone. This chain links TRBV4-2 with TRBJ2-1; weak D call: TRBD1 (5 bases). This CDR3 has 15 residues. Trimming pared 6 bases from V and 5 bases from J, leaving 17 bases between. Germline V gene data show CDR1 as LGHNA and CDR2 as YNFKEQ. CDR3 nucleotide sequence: TGTGCCAGCAGAGGGGTGGGTCTCCTCGACAATGAGCAGTTCTTC. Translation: CASRGVGLLDNEQFF.

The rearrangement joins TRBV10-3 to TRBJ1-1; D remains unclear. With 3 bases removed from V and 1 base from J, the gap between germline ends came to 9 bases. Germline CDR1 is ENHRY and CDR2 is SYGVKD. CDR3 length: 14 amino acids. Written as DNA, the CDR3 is TGTGCCATCAGTGACTGGGAGGGGAACACTGAAGCTTTCTTT. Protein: CAISDWEGNTEAFF.